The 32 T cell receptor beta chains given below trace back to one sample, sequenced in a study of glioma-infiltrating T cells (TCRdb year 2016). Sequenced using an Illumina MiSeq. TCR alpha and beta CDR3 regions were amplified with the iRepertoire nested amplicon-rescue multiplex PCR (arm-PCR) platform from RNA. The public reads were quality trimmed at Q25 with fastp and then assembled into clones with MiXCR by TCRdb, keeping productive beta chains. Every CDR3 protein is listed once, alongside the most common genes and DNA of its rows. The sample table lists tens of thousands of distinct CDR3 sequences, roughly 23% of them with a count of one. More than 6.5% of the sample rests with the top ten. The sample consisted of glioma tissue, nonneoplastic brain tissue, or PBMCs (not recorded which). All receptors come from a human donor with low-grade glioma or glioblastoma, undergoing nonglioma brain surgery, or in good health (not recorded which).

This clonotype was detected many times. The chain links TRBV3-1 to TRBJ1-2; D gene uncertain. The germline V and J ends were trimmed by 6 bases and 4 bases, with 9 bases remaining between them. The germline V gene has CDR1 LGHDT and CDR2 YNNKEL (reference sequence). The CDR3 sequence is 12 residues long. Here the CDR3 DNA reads TGTGCCAGCAGTCAGAGGAGCTATGGCTACACCTTC. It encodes CASSQRSYGYTF.

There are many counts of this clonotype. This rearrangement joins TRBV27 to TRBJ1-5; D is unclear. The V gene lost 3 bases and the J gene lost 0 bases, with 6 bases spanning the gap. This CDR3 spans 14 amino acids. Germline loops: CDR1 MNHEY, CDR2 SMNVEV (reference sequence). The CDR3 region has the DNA TGTGCCAGCAGTTTTAGAGATAGCAATCAGCCCCAGCATTTT. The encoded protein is CASSFRDSNQPQHF.

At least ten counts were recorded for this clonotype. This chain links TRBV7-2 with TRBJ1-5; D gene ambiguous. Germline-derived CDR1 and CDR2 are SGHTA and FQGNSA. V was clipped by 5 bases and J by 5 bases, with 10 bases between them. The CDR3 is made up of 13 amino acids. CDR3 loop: CASSRLGYQPQHF. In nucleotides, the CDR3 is TGTGCCAGCAGCCGACTTGGCTATCAGCCCCAGCATTTT.

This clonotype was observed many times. In nucleotides, the CDR3 is TGTGCCAGCAGTCAAAACGGGGGGGCCGGAGATACGCAGTATTTT. Residues: CASSQNGGAGDTQYF. The chain combines TRBV7-2 with TRBJ2-3; 8 bases agree with TRBD2. The CDR3 covers 15 residues. The germline V gene has CDR1 SGHTA and CDR2 FQGNSA. Trimming removed 6 bases from V and 5 bases from J; junction bases left unmatched: 10.

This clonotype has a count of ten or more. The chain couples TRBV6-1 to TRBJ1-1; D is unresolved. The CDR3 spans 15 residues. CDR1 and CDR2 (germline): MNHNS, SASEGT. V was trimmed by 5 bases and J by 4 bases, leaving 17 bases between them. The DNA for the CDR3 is TGTGCCAGCAGTCCACGTTTTGGGGTGGGCACTGAAGCTTTCTTT. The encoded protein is CASSPRFGVGTEAFF.

Here the CDR3 DNA reads TGTGCCAGCAGCCCCACCCGCGTCAAGAGCTCCTACGAGCAGTTCTTC. It translates to CASSPTRVKSSYEQFF. The rearrangement links TRBV7-2 to TRBJ2-1; D is uncertain. There are 16 residues in the CDR3. Germline V gene data show CDR1 as SGHTA and CDR2 as FQGNSA. The ends were cut back, 5 bases at V and 10 bases at J, with 24 bases in the middle.

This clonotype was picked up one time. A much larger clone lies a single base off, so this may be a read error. CDR3 DNA: TGCAGCGTCCGATGTGGACAGGGGAACACTGAAGCTTTCTTT. Its protein is CSVRCGQGNTEAFF. The chain has TRBV29-1 and TRBJ1-1; 8 bases align to TRBD1. Germline V gene sequence: CDR1 SQVTM, CDR2 ANQGSEA. The length of the CDR3 is 14 residues. V was clipped by 6 bases and J by 1 base; unmatched bases: 7.

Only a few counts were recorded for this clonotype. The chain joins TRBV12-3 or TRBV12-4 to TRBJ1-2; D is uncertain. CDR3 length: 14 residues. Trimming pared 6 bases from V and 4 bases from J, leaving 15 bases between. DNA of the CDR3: TGTGCCAGCAGCTTGTCCCGAGTTTCCTATGGCTACACCTTC. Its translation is CASSLSRVSYGYTF.

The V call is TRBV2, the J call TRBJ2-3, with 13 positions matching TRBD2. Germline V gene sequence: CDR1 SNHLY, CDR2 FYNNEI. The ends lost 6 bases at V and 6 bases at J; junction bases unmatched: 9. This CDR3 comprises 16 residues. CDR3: CASRARLAGGLDTQYF. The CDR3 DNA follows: TGTGCCAGCAGGGCCCGACTAGCGGGGGGTTTGGATACGCAGTATTTT.

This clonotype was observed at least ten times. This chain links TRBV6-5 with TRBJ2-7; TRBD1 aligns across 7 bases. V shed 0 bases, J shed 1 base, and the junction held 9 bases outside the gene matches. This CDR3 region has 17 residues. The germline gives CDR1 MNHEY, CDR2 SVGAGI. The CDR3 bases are TGTGCCAGCAGTTACTCGTACAGGGGACCCATATCCTACGAGCAGTACTTC. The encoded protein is CASSYSYRGPISYEQYF.

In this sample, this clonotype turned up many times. The CDR3 loop reads CASSEGLVGIQYF. The CDR3 DNA sequence: TGTGCCAGCAGTGAAGGACTAGTTGGTATTCAGTACTTC. The rearrangement joins TRBV6-1 to TRBJ2-4; tentative D call: TRBD2 (6 bases). Germline V gene sequence: CDR1 MNHNS, CDR2 SASEGT. The CDR3 is made up of 13 amino acids. The V end lost 1 base, the J end lost 10 bases, and 11 bases lay between the germline ends.

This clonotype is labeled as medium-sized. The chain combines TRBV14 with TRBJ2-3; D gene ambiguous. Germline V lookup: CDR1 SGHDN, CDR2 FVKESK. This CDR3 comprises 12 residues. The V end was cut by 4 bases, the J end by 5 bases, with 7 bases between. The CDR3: CASSPTRDTQYF. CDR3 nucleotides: TGTGCCAGCAGCCCCACGAGAGATACGCAGTATTTT.

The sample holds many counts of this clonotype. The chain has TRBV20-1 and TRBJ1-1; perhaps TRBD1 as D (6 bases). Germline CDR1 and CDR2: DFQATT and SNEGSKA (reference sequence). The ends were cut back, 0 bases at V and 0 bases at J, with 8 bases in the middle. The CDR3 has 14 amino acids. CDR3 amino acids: CSARDRDMNTEAFF. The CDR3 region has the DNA TGCAGTGCTAGAGACAGGGACATGAACACTGAAGCTTTCTTT.

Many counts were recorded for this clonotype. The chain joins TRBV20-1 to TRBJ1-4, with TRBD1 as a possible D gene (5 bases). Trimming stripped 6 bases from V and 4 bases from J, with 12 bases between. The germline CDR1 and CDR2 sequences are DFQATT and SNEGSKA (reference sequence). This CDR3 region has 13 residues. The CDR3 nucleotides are TGCAGTGCGACAGTGACAAGTAATGAAAAACTGTTTTTT. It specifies CSATVTSNEKLFF.

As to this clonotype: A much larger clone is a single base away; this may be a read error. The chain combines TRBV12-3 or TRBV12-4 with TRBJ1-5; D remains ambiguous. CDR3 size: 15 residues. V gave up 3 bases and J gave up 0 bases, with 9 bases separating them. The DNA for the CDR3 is TGTGCCAGCAGTTTCGGTGGATATAGCAATCAGCCCCAGCATTTT. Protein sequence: CASSFGGYSNQPQHF.

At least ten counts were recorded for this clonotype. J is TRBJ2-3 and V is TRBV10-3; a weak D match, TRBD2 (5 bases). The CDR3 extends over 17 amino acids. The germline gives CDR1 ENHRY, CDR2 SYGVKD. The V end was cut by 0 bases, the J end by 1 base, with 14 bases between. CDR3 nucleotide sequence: TGTGCCATCAGTGAGTCGATAGCGCAATGGGGCACAGATACGCAGTATTTT. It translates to CAISESIAQWGTDTQYF.

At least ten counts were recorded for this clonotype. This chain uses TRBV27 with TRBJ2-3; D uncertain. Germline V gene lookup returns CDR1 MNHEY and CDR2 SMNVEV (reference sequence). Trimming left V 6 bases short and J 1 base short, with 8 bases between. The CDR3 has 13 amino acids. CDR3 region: CASRLTGTDTQYF. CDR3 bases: TGTGCCAGCAGGCTGACGGGCACAGATACGCAGTATTTT.

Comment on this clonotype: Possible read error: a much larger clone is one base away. The CDR3 nucleotides are TGTGCCAGCAGCTTGACCTGGACAGGGTACGGCTACACCTTC. Amino acid sequence: CASSLTWTGYGYTF. This chain links TRBV7-9 with TRBJ1-2; 8 bases fit TRBD1. CDR3 size: 14 residues. Germline lookup yields CDR1 SEHNR and CDR2 FQNEAQ (reference sequence). After removal of 3 bases from V and 8 bases from J, the junction contained 8 bases not matched to a gene.

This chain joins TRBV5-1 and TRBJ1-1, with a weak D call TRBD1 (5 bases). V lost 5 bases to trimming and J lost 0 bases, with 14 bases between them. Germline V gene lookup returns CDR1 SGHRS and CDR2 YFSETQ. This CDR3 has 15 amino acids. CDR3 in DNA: TGCGCCAGCAGAACGGCGGGGACTTTGAACACTGAAGCTTTCTTT. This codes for CASRTAGTLNTEAFF.

CDR3 sequence: CASSESRIAEAFF. CDR3 DNA sequence: TGTGCCAGCAGCGAAAGTCGGATCGCTGAAGCTTTCTTT. The chain uses TRBV7-9 and TRBJ1-1; D gene uncertain. Trimming removed 5 bases at V and 6 bases at J, with 13 bases between. The length of the CDR3 is 13 residues. Germline assignment: CDR1 SEHNR and CDR2 FQNEAQ (reference sequence).

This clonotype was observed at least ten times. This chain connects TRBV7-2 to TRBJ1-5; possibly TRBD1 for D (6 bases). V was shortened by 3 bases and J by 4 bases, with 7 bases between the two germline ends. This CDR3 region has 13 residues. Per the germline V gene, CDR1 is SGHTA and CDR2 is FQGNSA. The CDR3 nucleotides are TGTGCCAGCAGCTTTCAGGGGAATCAGCCCCAGCATTTT. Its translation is CASSFQGNQPQHF.

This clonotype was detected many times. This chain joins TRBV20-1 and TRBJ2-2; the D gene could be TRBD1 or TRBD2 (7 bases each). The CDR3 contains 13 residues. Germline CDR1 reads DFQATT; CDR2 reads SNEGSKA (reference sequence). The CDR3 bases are TGCGGAGCGGGACAGCGTACCACCGGGGAGCTGTTTTTT. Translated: CGAGQRTTGELFF.

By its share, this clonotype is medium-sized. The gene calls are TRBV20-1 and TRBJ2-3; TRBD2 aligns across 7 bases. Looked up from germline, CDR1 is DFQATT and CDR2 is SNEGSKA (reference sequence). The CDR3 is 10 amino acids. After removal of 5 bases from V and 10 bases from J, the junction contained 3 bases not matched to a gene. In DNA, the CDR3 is TGCAGTGCTGGGCGGGAGTCGCAGTATTTT. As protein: CSAGRESQYF.

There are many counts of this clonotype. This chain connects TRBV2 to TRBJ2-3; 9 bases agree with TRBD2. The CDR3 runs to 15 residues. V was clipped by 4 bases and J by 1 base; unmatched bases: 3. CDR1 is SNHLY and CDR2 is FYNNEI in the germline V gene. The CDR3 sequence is CASSGRLAGTDTQYF. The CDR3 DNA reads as TGTGCCAGCAGTGGTAGACTAGCGGGCACAGATACGCAGTATTTT.

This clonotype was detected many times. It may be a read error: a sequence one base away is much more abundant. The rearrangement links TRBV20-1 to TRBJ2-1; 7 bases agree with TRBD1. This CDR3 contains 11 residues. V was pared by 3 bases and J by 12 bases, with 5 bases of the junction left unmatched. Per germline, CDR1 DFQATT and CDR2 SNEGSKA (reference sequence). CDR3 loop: CSARGQRGQFF. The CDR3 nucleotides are TGCAGTGCTAGGGGACAGCGTGGGCAGTTCTTC.

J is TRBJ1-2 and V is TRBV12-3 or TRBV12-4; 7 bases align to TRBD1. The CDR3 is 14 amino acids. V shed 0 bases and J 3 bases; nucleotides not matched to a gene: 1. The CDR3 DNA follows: TGTGCCAGCAGTTTAGCAGGGGGCCACTATGGCTACACCTTC. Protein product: CASSLAGGHYGYTF.

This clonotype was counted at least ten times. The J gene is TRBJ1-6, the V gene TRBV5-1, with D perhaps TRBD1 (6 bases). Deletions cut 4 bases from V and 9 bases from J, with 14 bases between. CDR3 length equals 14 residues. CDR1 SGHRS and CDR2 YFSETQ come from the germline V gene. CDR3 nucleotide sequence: TGCGCCAGCAGCATCGGGACATCGAGTTCACCCCTCCACTTT. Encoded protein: CASSIGTSSSPLHF.

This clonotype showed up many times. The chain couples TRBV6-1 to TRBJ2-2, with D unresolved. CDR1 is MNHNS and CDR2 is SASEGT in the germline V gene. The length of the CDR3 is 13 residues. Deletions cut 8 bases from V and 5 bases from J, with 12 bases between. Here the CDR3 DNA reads TGTGCCAGCCGCGCCAGGAGTACCGGGGAGCTGTTTTTT. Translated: CASRARSTGELFF.

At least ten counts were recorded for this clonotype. CDR3 DNA sequence: TGTGCCAGCAGCCCTGTAGGGGGGAACGAAAAACTGTTTTTT. Amino acids: CASSPVGGNEKLFF. V usage is TRBV12-3 or TRBV12-4 and J usage is TRBJ1-4; D perhaps matches TRBD1 (6 bases). V shed 6 bases and J shed 8 bases, with 16 bases lying between them. The CDR3 loop spans 14 amino acids.

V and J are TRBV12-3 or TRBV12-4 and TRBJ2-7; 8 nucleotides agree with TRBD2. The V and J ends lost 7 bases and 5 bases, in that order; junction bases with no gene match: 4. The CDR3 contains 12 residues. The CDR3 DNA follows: TGTGCCAGCACGGGAGGGTCCCACGAGCAGTACTTC. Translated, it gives CASTGGSHEQYF.

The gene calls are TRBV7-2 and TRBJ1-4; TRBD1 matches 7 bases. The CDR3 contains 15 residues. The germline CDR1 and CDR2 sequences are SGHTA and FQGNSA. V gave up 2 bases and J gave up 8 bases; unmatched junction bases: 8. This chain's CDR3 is CASSLSQGGGEKLFF. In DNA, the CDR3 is TGTGCCAGCAGCTTATCCCAGGGGGGTGGGGAAAAACTGTTTTTT.

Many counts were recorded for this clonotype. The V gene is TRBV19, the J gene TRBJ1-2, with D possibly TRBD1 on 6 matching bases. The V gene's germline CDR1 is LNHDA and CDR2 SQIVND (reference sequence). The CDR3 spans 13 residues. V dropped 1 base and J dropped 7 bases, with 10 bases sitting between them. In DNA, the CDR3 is TGTGCCAGTAGTATAGGGGGACAACTTGGCTACACCTTC. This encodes CASSIGGQLGYTF.